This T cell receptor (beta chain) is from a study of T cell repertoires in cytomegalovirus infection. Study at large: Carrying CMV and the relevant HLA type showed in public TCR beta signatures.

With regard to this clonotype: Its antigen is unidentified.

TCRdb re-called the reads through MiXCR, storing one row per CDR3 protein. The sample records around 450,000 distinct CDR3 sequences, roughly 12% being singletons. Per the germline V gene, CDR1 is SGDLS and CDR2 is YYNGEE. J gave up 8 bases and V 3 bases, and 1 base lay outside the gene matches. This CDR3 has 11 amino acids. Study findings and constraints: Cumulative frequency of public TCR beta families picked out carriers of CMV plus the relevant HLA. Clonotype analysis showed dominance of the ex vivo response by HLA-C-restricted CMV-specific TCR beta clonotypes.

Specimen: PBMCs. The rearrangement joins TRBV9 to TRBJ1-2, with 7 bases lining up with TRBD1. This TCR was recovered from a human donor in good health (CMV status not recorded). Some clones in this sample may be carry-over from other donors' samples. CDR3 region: CASSGGGGYTF. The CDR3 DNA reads TGTGCCAGCAGCGGAGGGGGCGGCTACACCTTC.